This T cell receptor (beta chain) was documented in a study of technical replicates of blood from a handful of donors (dated by TCRdb to the late 2010s). V ends up 2 bases short and J 5 bases short, with an unmatched junction base count of 12. The cysteine opens and the phenylalanine closes a CDR3 of 17 amino acids. This entry keeps only the CDR3 DNA: 51 bases, framed from base 1. CDR1 SGHRS and CDR2 YFSETQ were looked up in the germline V gene. For this clone: Its target antigen remains unknown. The input lacks base qualities; no much larger clone sits a single base away.

The library came from the immunoSEQ multiplex PCR assay. Imported from immuneACCESS, the table was reduced by TCRdb to in-frame sequences with V and J called. These copies leave out some clones; in studies compared against another copy, an unresolved V gene accounts for under half, and the cause of the remainder is not known. Present in this sample are more than 65,000 clones, roughly 90% of which were seen just once. The top ten clones comprise over 0.35% of the sample. Recombination linked TRBV5-1 to TRBJ1-1; 10 central nucleotides agree with TRBD1. Sequenced sample: T cells isolated from PBMCs. This TCR derives from a human donor in good health. The nucleotide sequence is given as TGCGCCAGCAGCTTATTAGGGACAGGGGATTTTTTAACTGAAGCTTTCTTT. Its translation reads: CASSLLGTGDFLTEAFF. The CDR3, completed at both ends by the reference TRBV5-1 and TRBJ1-1 genes, gives the full variable domain KAGVTQTPRYLIKTRGQQVTLSCSPISGHRSVSWYQQTPGQGLQFLFEYFSETQRNKGNFPGRFSGRQFSNSRSEMNVSTLELGDSALYLCASSLLGTGDFLTEAFFGQGTRLTVV.